This TCR beta chain was found in a study of blood T cell repertoires in COVID-19 (dated by TCRdb to about 2020). In the study overall: Samples from collaborators originated in the United States, Italy and Spain and spanned both the acute and convalescent phases of COVID-19. The dataset comprised deeply sampled blood TCRbeta repertoires from subjects exposed to, actively infected with, or recovered from COVID-19. The sample metadata nearly always contained a de-identified subject ID, COVID-19 status, age in years and sex. The samples were drawn from the first 160 participants of the ongoing ImmuneRACE study and from some 1,300 subjects provided by 6 global collaborators. The prospective study material was composed of cDNA or gDNA derived from T cells, B-cell-depleted T cells, or PBMCs. The repertoires were made available in a free public database intended to serve as a resource for research on the immune response to SARS-CoV-2. Where available, HLA class I and class II types were taken from metadata supplied by the sample provider and were not determined by assay-based typing.

TCRbeta CDR3 regions were amplified from genomic DNA using the immunoSEQ Assay, a bias-controlled multiplex PCR. For the original study's pipeline: Nucleated cell counts per sample were estimated from amplification of reference gene primers within the assay. To quantify the absolute abundance of each unique TCRbeta CDR3 rearrangement, sequence reads were collapsed and filtered. For each sample, productive Simpson clonality was calculated as the square root of Simpson's diversity index over productive rearrangements. Drawn from immuneACCESS, this table holds only the in-frame rearrangements with V and J called that TCRdb kept. Clones are partly lost; checked studies trace under half to an unresolved V gene and leave the rest unexplained. For V, J and clone size, that table is used; D and trimming come from the DNA. Recorded for this sample are a few hundred thousand clones; roughly 90% of them occurred a single time. About 1% of the sample is taken by the ten largest.

One collaborating source in Seattle enrolled patients while the patients were actively infected and followed the patients over time throughout the course of disease. Whole blood was collected in K2EDTA tubes by collaborating institutions according to the institutions' own protocols. For TCRbeta analysis, collaborators shipped samples in one of three forms: frozen whole blood, isolated PBMCs, or DNA extracted from either of those sample types. Concerning this clone itself: Its antigen target is currently unknown. The record has no base qualities; no much larger clone is one base away.

Broader findings and caveats from the paper: How much clinical and demographic metadata was included differed by source and by participant, and the metadata was provided uncurated.

The sample was peripheral blood. This TCR came from a middle-aged woman with COVID-19, enrolled during active disease.

The DNA sequence is as follows: TGTGCCAGCAGTTACGGGGACATTATTCAGCCCCAGCATTTT. It specifies CASSYGDIIQPQHF. Recombination linked TRBV6-2 or TRBV6-3 to TRBJ1-5; tentative D gene TRBD1, with 6 bases matching. Including cysteine and phenylalanine, the CDR3 has 14 amino acids. Just the 42-base CDR3 DNA is kept, in frame starting at base 1. Sequences MNHEY (CDR1) and SVGEGT (CDR2) are obtained from the germline V gene. V loses 2 bases of germline sequence and J loses 6 bases, and the interval between the two ends is 11 bases.